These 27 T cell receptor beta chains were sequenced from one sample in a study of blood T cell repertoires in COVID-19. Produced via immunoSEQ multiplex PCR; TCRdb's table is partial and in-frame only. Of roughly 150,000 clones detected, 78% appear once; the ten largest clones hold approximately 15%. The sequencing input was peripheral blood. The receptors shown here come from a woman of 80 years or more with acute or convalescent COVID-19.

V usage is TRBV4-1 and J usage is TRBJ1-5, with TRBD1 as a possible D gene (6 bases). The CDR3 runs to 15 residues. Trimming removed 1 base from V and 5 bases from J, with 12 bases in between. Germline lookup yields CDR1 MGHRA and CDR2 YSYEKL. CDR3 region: CASSQGTGWDQPQHF. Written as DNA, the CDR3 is TGCGCCAGCAGCCAAGGTACAGGGTGGGATCAGCCCCAGCATTTT.

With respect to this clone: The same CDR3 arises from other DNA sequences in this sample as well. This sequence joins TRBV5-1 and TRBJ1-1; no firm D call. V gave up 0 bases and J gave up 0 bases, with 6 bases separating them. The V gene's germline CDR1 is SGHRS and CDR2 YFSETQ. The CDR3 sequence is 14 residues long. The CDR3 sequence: CASSLDSLNTEAFF. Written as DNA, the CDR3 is TGCGCCAGCAGCTTGGACAGCTTGAACACTGAAGCTTTCTTT.

The CDR3 nucleotides are TGCGCCAGCAGCCAAGGGGGAACTAGCGGGAGGATGGATACGCAGTATTTT. The encoded protein is CASSQGGTSGRMDTQYF. The gene calls are TRBV4-1 and TRBJ2-3, with 12 nucleotides matching TRBD2. The CDR3 sequence is 17 residues long. Unmatched junction bases numbered 8, after V lost 1 base and J lost 6 bases. Germline V gives CDR1 MGHRA, CDR2 YSYEKL.

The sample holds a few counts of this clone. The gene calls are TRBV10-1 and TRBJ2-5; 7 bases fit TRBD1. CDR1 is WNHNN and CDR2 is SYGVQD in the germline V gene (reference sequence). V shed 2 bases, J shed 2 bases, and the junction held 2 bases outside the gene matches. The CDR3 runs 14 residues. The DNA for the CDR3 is TGCGCCAGCAGTGAGACAGGGGCACAAGAGACCCAGTACTTC. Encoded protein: CASSETGAQETQYF.

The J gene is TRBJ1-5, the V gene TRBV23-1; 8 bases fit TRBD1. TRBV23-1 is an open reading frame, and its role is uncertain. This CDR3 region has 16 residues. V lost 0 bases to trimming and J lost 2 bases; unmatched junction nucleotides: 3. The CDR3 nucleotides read TGCGCCAGCAGTCAATCTACAGGGGGGGGCAATCAGCCCCAGCATTTT. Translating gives CASSQSTGGGNQPQHF.

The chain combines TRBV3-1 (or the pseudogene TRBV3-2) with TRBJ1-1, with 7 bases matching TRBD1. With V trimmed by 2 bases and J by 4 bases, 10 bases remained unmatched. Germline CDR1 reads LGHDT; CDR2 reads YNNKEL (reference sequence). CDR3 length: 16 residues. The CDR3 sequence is CASSQFFRGRSTEAFF. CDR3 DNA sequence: TGTGCCAGCAGCCAATTTTTTAGGGGGCGAAGCACTGAAGCTTTCTTT.

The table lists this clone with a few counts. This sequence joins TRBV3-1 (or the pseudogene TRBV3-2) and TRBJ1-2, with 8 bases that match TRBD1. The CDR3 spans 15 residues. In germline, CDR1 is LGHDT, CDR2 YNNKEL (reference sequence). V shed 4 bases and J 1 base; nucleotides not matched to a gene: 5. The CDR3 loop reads CASSRTGGDNYGYTF. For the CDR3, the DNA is TGTGCCAGCAGCCGAACAGGGGGGGATAACTATGGCTACACCTTC.

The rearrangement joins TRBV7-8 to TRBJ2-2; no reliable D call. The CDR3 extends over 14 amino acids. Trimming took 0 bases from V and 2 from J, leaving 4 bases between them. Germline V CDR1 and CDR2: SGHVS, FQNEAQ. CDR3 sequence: CASSLAKNTGELFF. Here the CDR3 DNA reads TGTGCCAGCAGCTTAGCCAAAAACACCGGGGAGCTGTTTTTT.

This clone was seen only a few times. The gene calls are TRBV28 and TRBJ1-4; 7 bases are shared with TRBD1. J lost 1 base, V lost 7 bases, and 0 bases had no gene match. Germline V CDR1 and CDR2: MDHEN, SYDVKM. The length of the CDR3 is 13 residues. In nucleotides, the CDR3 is TGTGCCAGCACAGGGGGAACTAATGAAAAACTGTTTTTT. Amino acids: CASTGGTNEKLFF.

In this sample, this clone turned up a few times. The CDR3 DNA is TGTGCCAGCAGCGCTGGCTCGACACCAAGAAATGAAAAACTGTTTTTT. Protein: CASSAGSTPRNEKLFF. The chain combines TRBV5-8 with TRBJ1-4; D unclear. Germline loops: CDR1 SGHTS, CDR2 YDEGEE. The CDR3 has 16 residues. V was pared by 4 bases and J by 5 bases, with 18 bases between.

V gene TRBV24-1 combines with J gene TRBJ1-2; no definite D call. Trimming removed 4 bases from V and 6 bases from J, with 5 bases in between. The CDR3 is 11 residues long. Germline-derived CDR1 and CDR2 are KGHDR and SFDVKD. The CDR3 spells CATSDSNGYTF. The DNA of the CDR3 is TGTGCCACCAGTGACTCTAATGGCTACACCTTC.

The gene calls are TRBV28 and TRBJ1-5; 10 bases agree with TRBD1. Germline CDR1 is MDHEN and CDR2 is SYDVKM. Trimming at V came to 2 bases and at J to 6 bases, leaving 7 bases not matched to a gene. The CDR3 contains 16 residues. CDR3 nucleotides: TGTGCCAGCAGTTTAGGATGGACAGGGGGTTGTCAGCCCCAGCATTTT. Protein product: CASSLGWTGGCQPQHF. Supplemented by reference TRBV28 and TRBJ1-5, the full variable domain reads DVKVTQSSRYLVKRTGEKVFLECVQDMDHENMFWYRQDPGLGLRLIYFSYDVKMKEKGDIPEGYSVSREKKERFSLILESASTNQTSMYLCASSLGWTGGCQPQHFGDGTRLSIL.

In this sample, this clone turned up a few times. CDR3 sequence reads: CASSQAGTSGPREQFF. CDR3 coding DNA: TGCGCCAGCAGCCAAGCCGGGACTAGCGGCCCTCGGGAGCAGTTCTTC. The rearrangement uses TRBV4-1 and TRBJ2-1, with 11 bases fitting TRBD2. This CDR3 has 16 residues. Germline V CDR1 and CDR2: MGHRA, YSYEKL. The V gene end was trimmed by 1 base and the J gene end by 10 bases; junction bases not matched to a gene: 9.

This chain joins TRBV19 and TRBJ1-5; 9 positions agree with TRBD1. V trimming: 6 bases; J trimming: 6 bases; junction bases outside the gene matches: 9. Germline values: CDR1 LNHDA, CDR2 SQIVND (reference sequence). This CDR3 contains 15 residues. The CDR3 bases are TGTGCCAGTAGCCAAACAGGGGGCGCCGGTCAGCCCCAGCATTTT. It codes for CASSQTGGAGQPQHF.

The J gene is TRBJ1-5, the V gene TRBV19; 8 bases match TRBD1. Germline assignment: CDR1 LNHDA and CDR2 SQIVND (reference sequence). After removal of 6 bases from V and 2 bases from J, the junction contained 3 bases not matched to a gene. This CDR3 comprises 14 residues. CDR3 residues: CASRQGEGNQPQHF. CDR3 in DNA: TGTGCCAGTAGACAGGGGGAAGGCAATCAGCCCCAGCATTTT.

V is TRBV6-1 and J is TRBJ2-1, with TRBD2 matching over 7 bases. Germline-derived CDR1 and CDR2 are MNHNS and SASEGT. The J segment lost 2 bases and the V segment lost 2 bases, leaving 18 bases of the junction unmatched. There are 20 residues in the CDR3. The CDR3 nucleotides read TGTGCCAGCAGTGAAACTGGCCTCACGCCCTCCGGGGGGACCTACAATGAGCAGTTCTTC. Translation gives CASSETGLTPSGGTYNEQFF.

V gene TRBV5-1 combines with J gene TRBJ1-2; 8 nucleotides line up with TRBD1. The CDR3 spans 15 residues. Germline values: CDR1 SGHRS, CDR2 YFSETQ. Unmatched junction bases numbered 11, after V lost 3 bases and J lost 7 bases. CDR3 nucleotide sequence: TGCGCCAGCAGCTCGACAGGGGAGCGGGCATTTGGCTACACCTTC. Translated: CASSSTGERAFGYTF.

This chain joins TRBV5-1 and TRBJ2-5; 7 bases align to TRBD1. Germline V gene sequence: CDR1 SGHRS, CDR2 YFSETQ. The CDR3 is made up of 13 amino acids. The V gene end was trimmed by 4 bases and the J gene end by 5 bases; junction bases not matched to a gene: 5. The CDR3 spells CASSLGQLETQYF. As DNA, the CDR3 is TGCGCCAGCAGCCTGGGACAGTTGGAGACCCAGTACTTC.

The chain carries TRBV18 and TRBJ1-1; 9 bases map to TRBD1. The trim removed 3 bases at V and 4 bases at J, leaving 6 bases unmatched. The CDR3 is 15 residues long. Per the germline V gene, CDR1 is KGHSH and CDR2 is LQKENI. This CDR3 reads CASSPQDRGFTEAFF. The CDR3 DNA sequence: TGTGCCAGCTCACCTCAGGACAGGGGATTCACTGAAGCTTTCTTT.

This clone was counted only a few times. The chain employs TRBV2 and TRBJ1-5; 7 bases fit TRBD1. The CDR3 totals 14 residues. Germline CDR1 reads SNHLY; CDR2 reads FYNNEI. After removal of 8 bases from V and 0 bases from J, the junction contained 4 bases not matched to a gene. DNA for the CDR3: TGTGCCAGCTCCGGACAGGATAGCAATCAGCCCCAGCATTTT. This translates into CASSGQDSNQPQHF.

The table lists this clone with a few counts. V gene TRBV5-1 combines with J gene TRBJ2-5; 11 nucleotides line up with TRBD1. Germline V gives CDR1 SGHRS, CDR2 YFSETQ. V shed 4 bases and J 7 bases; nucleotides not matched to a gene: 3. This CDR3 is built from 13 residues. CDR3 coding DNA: TGCGCCAGCAGCGCTGGGACAGGGGGGACCCAGTACTTC. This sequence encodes CASSAGTGGTQYF.

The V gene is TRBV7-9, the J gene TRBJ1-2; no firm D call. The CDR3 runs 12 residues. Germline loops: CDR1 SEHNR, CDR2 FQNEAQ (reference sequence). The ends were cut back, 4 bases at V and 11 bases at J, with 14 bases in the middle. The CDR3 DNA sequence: TGTGCCAGCAGCTGGGAGACTCTTGAGTACACCTTC. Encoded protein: CASSWETLEYTF.

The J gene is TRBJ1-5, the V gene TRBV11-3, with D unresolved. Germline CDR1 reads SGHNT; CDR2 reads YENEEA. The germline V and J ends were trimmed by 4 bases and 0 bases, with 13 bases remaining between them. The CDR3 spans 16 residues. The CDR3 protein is CASSSGSLHSNQPQHF. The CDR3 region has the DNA TGTGCCAGCAGCTCGGGGTCTCTACATAGCAATCAGCCCCAGCATTTT.

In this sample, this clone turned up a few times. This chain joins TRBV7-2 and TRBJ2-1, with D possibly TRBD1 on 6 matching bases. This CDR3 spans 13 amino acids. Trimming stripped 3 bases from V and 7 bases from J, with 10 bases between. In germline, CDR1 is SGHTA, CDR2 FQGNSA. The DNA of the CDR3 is TGTGCCAGCAGCTTTGTGGGGGCTAATGAGCAGTTCTTC. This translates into CASSFVGANEQFF.

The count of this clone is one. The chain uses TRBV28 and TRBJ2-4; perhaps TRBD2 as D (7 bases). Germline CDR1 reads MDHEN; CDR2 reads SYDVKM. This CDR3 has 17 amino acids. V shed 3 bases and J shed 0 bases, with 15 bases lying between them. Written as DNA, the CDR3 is TGTGCCAGCAGTTTCAGTGGGGGGGCCTTAGCCAAAAACATTCAGTACTTC. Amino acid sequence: CASSFSGGALAKNIQYF.

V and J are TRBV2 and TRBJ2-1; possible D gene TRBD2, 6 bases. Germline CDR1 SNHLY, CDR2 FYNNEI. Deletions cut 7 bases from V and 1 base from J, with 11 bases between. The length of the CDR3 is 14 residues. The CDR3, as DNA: TGTGCCAGCAACCGACTAGTTTCCTACAATGAGCAGTTCTTC. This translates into CASNRLVSYNEQFF.

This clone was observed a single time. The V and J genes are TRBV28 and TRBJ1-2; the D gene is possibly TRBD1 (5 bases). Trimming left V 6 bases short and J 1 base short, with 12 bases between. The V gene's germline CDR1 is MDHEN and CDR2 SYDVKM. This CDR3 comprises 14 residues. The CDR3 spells CASRLSQVNYGYTF. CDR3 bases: TGTGCCAGCAGACTCTCACAGGTTAACTATGGCTACACCTTC.